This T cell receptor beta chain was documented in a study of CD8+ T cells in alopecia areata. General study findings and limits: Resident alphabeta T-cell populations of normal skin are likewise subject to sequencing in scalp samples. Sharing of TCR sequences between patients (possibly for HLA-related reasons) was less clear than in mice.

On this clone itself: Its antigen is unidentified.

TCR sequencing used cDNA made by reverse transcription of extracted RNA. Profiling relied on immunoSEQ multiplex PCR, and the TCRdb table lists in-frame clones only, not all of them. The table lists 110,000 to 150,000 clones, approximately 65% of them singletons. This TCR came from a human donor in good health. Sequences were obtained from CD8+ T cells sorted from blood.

CDR3 amino acids: CASSLSGRALDNEQFF. The CDR3 nucleotides read TGTGCCAGCAGCTTGTCCGGGAGGGCCCTCGACAATGAGCAGTTCTTC. The chain links TRBV5-4 to TRBJ2-1; 8 positions match TRBD2. Per germline, CDR1 SGHNT and CDR2 YYREEE (reference sequence). This CDR3 region has 16 residues. Germline trimming cut 1 base from V and 5 bases from J; bases unmatched to any gene: 8.